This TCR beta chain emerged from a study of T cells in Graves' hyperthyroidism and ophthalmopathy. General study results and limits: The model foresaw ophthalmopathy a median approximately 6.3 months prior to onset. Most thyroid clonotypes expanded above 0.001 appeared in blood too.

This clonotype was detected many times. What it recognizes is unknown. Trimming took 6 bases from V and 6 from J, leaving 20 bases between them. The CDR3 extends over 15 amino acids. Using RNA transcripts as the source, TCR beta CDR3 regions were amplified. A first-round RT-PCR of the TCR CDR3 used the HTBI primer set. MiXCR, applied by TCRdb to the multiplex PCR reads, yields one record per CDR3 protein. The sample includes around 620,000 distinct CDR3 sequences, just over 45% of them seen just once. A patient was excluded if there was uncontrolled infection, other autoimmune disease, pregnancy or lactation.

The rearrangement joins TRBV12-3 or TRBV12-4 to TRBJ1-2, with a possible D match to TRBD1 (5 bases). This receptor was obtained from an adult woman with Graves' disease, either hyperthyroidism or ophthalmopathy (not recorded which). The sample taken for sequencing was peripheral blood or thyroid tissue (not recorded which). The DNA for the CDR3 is TGTGCCAGCAGATACTACCGGGGCAGGGTCCATGGCTACACCTTC. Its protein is CASRYYRGRVHGYTF.